The entry below describes one TCR beta chain. Its antigen is currently unknown. The repertoire was sequenced with immunoSEQ multiplex PCR; TCRdb's copy has only in-frame clones and lacks some. The repertoire includes approximately 140,000 clones, over 80% of them detected once, and approximately 3% sits in the top ten. The data were taken from a study of T cell responses to AZD1222 COVID-19 vaccine. Study outcomes and limitations: Regions 160-218 and 743-854 dominated among vaccine-associated CD4 TCRs spanning spike. The study reported that nearly half of spike-specific TCRs target unmutated variant regions. At baseline, just five to seven AZD1222 recipients tested seropositive. After two AZD1222 doses, spike-specific TCR breadth and depth rose versus day 0.

This CDR3 contains 13 residues. The trim removed 3 bases at V and 5 bases at J, leaving 4 bases unmatched. This sequence joins TRBV12-3 or TRBV12-4 and TRBJ2-7; TRBD1 agrees at 7 bases. The clonotype originates from an adult in good health. The sample in question was peripheral blood, obtained on day 0 of MenACWY control vaccination. The CDR3 reads CASSFDRAHEQYF. CDR3 nucleotide sequence: TGTGCCAGCAGTTTCGACAGGGCCCACGAGCAGTACTTC.